A single sample gave rise to the 21 T cell receptor beta chains below, sequenced in a study of PD-1 blockade in mismatch repair-deficient tumors. The protocol was immunoSEQ multiplex PCR, while the TCRdb copy is restricted to in-frame clones and leaves out a portion. The data show around 100,000 clones, with 82% seen just once and about 6.3% held by the top ten. This specimen consisted of peripheral blood, obtained around 8 months after starting pembrolizumab. Every receptor here comes from an adult with mismatch repair-deficient cancer.

The rearrangement uses TRBV15 and TRBJ1-1, with D perhaps matching TRBD1 (6 bases). V was clipped by 4 bases and J by 4 bases, with 13 bases between them. CDR1 LNHNV and CDR2 YYDKDF come from the germline V gene (reference sequence). This CDR3 region has 14 residues. CDR3: CATSTQGSGTEAFF. CDR3 nucleotide sequence: TGTGCCACCAGCACTCAGGGGTCGGGCACTGAAGCTTTCTTT.

V gene TRBV29-1 combines with J gene TRBJ1-2, with 7 bases lining up with TRBD1. The V gene end was trimmed by 6 bases and the J gene end by 5 bases; junction bases not matched to a gene: 15. The germline V gene has CDR1 SQVTM and CDR2 ANQGSEA. CDR3 length equals 15 residues. CDR3 DNA: TGCAGCGTACAAGAGACAGGGAGGGGAAGGTATGGCTACACCTTC. Translation gives CSVQETGRGRYGYTF.

The rearrangement uses TRBV7-2 and TRBJ2-3; D is tentatively TRBD1 or TRBD2 (5 bases each). This CDR3 is 14 amino acids long. Germline V CDR1 and CDR2: SGHTA, FQGNSA. V was shortened by 1 base and J by 4 bases, with 9 bases between the two germline ends. CDR3: CASSLGGSPDTQYF. CDR3 sequence (DNA): TGTGCCAGCAGCTTAGGGGGGAGCCCAGATACGCAGTATTTT.

The chain couples TRBV6-6 to TRBJ1-1; tentatively, D is TRBD1 (5 bases). The V end lost 2 bases, the J end lost 2 bases, and 15 bases lay between the germline ends. This CDR3 has 16 amino acids. Germline-derived CDR1 and CDR2 are MNHNY and SVGAGI (reference sequence). CDR3 in amino acids: CASSYGGNRINTEAFF. In nucleotides, the CDR3 is TGTGCCAGCAGTTACGGGGGAAATAGAATAAACACTGAAGCTTTCTTT.

The chain has TRBV14 and TRBJ2-7, with a weak D call TRBD1 (5 bases). From germline, CDR1 is SGHDN and CDR2 FVKESK. CDR3 length: 13 amino acids. The V end was cut by 8 bases, the J end by 2 bases, with 13 bases between. CDR3 nucleotides: TGTGCCAGCGCCAGTTTAGGGGCCTACGAGCAGTACTTC. As protein: CASASLGAYEQYF.

The V gene is TRBV27, the J gene TRBJ2-3; no reliable D call. V lost 1 base to trimming and J lost 2 bases, with 7 bases between them. The CDR3 is 14 residues long. Germline CDR1 reads MNHEY; CDR2 reads SMNVEV (reference sequence). CDR3 in amino acids: CASSLFSITDTQYF. As DNA, the CDR3 is TGTGCCAGCAGTTTATTTTCAATCACAGATACGCAGTATTTT.

The count of this clone is one. V gene TRBV7-2 combines with J gene TRBJ2-7, with 9 bases that match TRBD2. CDR1 SGHTA and CDR2 FQGNSA come from the germline V gene. CDR3 length equals 15 residues. Losses at the gene ends were 3 bases for V and 2 bases for J; bases not matched to a gene: 5. The CDR3 DNA follows: TGTGCCAGCAGCTTGCGGCTAGCGGGGCCCTACGAGCAGTACTTC. Protein product: CASSLRLAGPYEQYF.

This clone was recorded only once. CDR3: CASSSIGGALRSTNEQYF. DNA for the CDR3: TGTGCCAGCAGCTCCATCGGGGGGGCGCTCCGAAGCACCAACGAGCAGTACTTC. V and J are TRBV7-9 and TRBJ2-7; TRBD2 matches 8 bases. In germline, CDR1 is SEHNR, CDR2 FQNEAQ (reference sequence). The V segment lost 4 bases and the J segment 5 bases; nucleotides outside the gene matches: 19. This CDR3 spans 18 amino acids.

The J gene is TRBJ1-1, the V gene TRBV10-3; 7 bases are shared with TRBD1. The J segment lost 8 bases and the V segment lost 7 bases, leaving 13 bases of the junction unmatched. The germline gives CDR1 ENHRY, CDR2 SYGVKD. The CDR3 is made up of 14 amino acids. DNA for the CDR3: TGTGCCATCACTATGGGACAGACCTTGTTAGAAGCTTTCTTT. Its protein is CAITMGQTLLEAFF.

The chain joins TRBV2 to TRBJ2-3; 10 bases agree with TRBD1. CDR1 and CDR2 (germline): SNHLY, FYNNEI. The V segment lost 6 bases and the J segment 4 bases; nucleotides outside the gene matches: 7. CDR3 length equals 15 residues. The CDR3 DNA reads as TGTGCCAGCAGGACGCCCGGGACAGGGGCAGATACGCAGTATTTT. It translates to CASRTPGTGADTQYF.

The chain couples TRBV6-1 to TRBJ2-5; D gene unclear. The CDR3 is 14 amino acids. Trimming cost V 6 bases and J 6 bases, with 17 bases left between them. Germline V gene lookup returns CDR1 MNHNS and CDR2 SASEGT. Here the CDR3 reads CASSRSSGGQTQYF. In DNA, the CDR3 is TGTGCCAGCAGCAGGTCGTCCGGCGGTCAGACCCAGTACTTC.

The chain carries TRBV30 and TRBJ1-1; D is possibly TRBD1 (5 bases). This CDR3 has 14 residues. Germline values: CDR1 GTSNPN, CDR2 SVGIG (reference sequence). With 2 bases removed from V and 5 bases from J, the gap between germline ends came to 15 bases. In DNA form, the CDR3 reads TGTGCCTGGAGTCTCAGGGTTGTTAGGACTGAAGCTTTCTTT. Its translation: CAWSLRVVRTEAFF.

J is TRBJ2-7 and V is TRBV5-1; 13 nucleotides line up with TRBD2. CDR1 is SGHRS and CDR2 is YFSETQ in the germline V gene. This CDR3 spans 17 amino acids. V was pared by 6 bases and J by 6 bases, with 15 bases of the junction left unmatched. Written as DNA, the CDR3 is TGCGCCAGCACCCTACGACCCGGGACTAGCGGGACCTCCGAGCAGTACTTC. This gives the protein CASTLRPGTSGTSEQYF.

The chain employs TRBV11-3 and TRBJ2-3, with 8 bases fitting TRBD2. CDR1 is SGHNT and CDR2 is YENEEA in the germline V gene. There are 16 residues in the CDR3. Unmatched junction bases numbered 9, after V lost 5 bases and J lost 2 bases. CDR3 DNA: TGTGCCAGCAGCCCCGGACTAGCCGACCTCACAGATACGCAGTATTTT. This encodes CASSPGLADLTDTQYF.

This sequence joins TRBV11-3 and TRBJ2-4, with D perhaps matching TRBD2 (6 bases). Germline loops: CDR1 SGHNT, CDR2 YENEEA. The CDR3 runs 12 residues. V was shortened by 3 bases and J by 8 bases, with 8 bases between the two germline ends. Written as DNA, the CDR3 is TGTGCCAGCAGCTTGTGGGGGGACATTCAGTACTTC. It encodes CASSLWGDIQYF.

The gene calls are TRBV9 and TRBJ2-3; a weak D match, TRBD2 (7 bases). Germline CDR1 SGDLS, CDR2 YYNGEE. Trimming cost V 0 bases and J 1 base, with 21 bases left between them. CDR3 length equals 19 residues. The CDR3 DNA reads as TGTGCCAGCAGCGTAGGGGCTAGCGGAGGGGGAGGGCGCACAGATACGCAGTATTTT. Residues: CASSVGASGGGGRTDTQYF.

This chain uses TRBV29-1 with TRBJ2-1, with 11 bases that match TRBD1. CDR3 length equals 14 residues. Germline lookup yields CDR1 SQVTM and CDR2 ANQGSEA. V shed 5 bases, J shed 8 bases, and the junction held 8 bases outside the gene matches. The CDR3 bases are TGCAGCGTTTGCAGGACAGGGGGCATCGATGAGCAGTTCTTC. It is translated as CSVCRTGGIDEQFF.

V and J are TRBV5-8 and TRBJ2-5; 11 nucleotides line up with TRBD2. The CDR3 length is 18 residues. Germline V gene sequence: CDR1 SGHTS, CDR2 YDEGEE. Losses at the gene ends were 3 bases for V and 4 bases for J; bases not matched to a gene: 14. The CDR3 DNA follows: TGTGCCAGCAGCTCGATACAAACCCTAGCGGGAGGAGGAGAGACCCAGTACTTC. This gives the protein CASSSIQTLAGGGETQYF.

The rearrangement uses TRBV5-1 and TRBJ2-1; 11 bases line up with TRBD2. CDR3 size: 15 residues. With 4 bases clipped from V and 6 bases from J, the junction kept 6 bases outside the gene matches. CDR1 SGHRS and CDR2 YFSETQ come from the germline V gene. This CDR3 is CASSQTSGTANEQFF. CDR3 nucleotides: TGCGCCAGCAGCCAGACTAGCGGGACCGCCAATGAGCAGTTCTTC.

V is TRBV19 and J is TRBJ2-1; 11 bases agree with TRBD2. From germline, CDR1 is LNHDA and CDR2 SQIVND (reference sequence). Trimming cost V 3 bases and J 8 bases; bases outside gene matches: 9. This CDR3 spans 16 amino acids. CDR3 DNA: TGTGCCAGTAGTATCTTGACTAGCGGGGTATATGATGAGCAGTTCTTC. Encoded protein: CASSILTSGVYDEQFF.

The chain links TRBV9 to TRBJ2-1; 11 bases are shared with TRBD2. Unmatched junction bases numbered 15, after V lost 0 bases and J lost 4 bases. In germline, CDR1 is SGDLS, CDR2 YYNGEE. CDR3 length: 20 residues. The CDR3 loop reads CASSVDGGWSLAGVYNEQFF. The CDR3 coding sequence is TGTGCCAGCAGCGTAGACGGGGGATGGTCACTAGCGGGAGTTTACAATGAGCAGTTCTTC.